Following are 19 T cell receptor beta chains from one sample sequenced in a study of blood T cell repertoires in COVID-19. Produced via immunoSEQ multiplex PCR; TCRdb's table is partial and in-frame only. The sample records about 250,000 clones, about 80% being singletons. Sequencing was carried out using PBMCs or T cells enriched from blood (not recorded which). The origin of the receptors is a man aged 50 to 59 who had recovered from COVID-19.

The rearrangement uses TRBV14 and TRBJ2-7; 10 bases match TRBD2. Germline loops: CDR1 SGHDN, CDR2 FVKESK. Unmatched junction bases numbered 5, after V lost 0 bases and J lost 3 bases. The CDR3 is 16 residues long. The CDR3 sequence: CASSQDPASGSYEQYF. CDR3 sequence (DNA): TGTGCCAGCAGCCAAGATCCCGCTAGCGGGAGCTACGAGCAGTACTTC.

V is TRBV6-5 and J is TRBJ2-5; TRBD2 is a possible D gene (5 bases). Trimming took 4 bases from V and 7 from J, leaving 16 bases between them. In germline, CDR1 is MNHEY, CDR2 SVGAGI. CDR3 length: 14 amino acids. Here the CDR3 reads CASSSLVGDGTQYF. The DNA for the CDR3 is TGTGCCAGCAGTTCCTTGGTCGGGGATGGGACCCAGTACTTC.

The chain employs TRBV3-1 (or the pseudogene TRBV3-2) and TRBJ1-1; TRBD1 matches 10 bases. Germline V lookup: CDR1 LGHDT, CDR2 YNNKEL (reference sequence). This CDR3 is 14 amino acids long. J gave up 6 bases and V 4 bases, and 5 bases lay outside the gene matches. For the CDR3, the DNA is TGTGCCAGCAGCCGCGGGACAGGGGTTGCTGAAGCTTTCTTT. This gives the protein CASSRGTGVAEAFF.

The rearrangement uses TRBV5-1 and TRBJ1-5; D perhaps matches TRBD1 (6 bases). CDR3 size: 13 residues. The germline V gene encodes CDR1 SGHRS and CDR2 YFSETQ. Between the trimmed V and J ends, which lost 5 bases and 5 bases, there was a span of 11 bases. In nucleotides, the CDR3 is TGCGCCAGCAGAACAGGGTCCGATCAGCCCCAGCATTTT. Amino acid sequence: CASRTGSDQPQHF. Variable domain in full (rest from reference TRBV5-1 and TRBJ1-5): KAGVTQTPRYLIKTRGQQVTLSCSPISGHRSVSWYQQTPGQGLQFLFEYFSETQRNKGNFPGRFSGRQFSNSRSEMNVSTLELGDSALYLCASRTGSDQPQHFGDGTRLSIL.

The chain links TRBV12-3 or TRBV12-4 to TRBJ2-7, with 7 bases aligning to TRBD1. This CDR3 spans 13 amino acids. Trimming cost V 8 bases and J 5 bases; bases outside gene matches: 9. The CDR3 DNA is TGTGCCAGCTGGGACAGTAGTTCCCACGAGCAGTACTTC. Translation: CASWDSSSHEQYF.

The V gene is TRBV5-1, the J gene TRBJ2-4; the match to TRBD2 covers 13 bases. V shed 0 bases and J 0 bases; nucleotides not matched to a gene: 15. In germline, CDR1 is SGHRS, CDR2 YFSETQ. The CDR3 loop spans 22 amino acids. The CDR3 loop is CASSLAPGLAGRAPLAKNIQYF. CDR3 nucleotide sequence: TGCGCCAGCAGCTTGGCCCCGGGACTAGCGGGGCGTGCGCCTCTAGCCAAAAACATTCAGTACTTC.

The table lists this clone with a count of one. The V gene is TRBV5-1, the J gene TRBJ2-1; D perhaps matches TRBD1 (5 bases). The germline V and J ends were trimmed by 0 bases and 6 bases, with 13 bases remaining between them. This CDR3 is built from 15 residues. Germline V gene sequence: CDR1 SGHRS, CDR2 YFSETQ. The CDR3 sequence: CASSLGSQGGNEQFF. CDR3 DNA sequence: TGCGCCAGCAGCTTGGGGTCTCAGGGTGGCAATGAGCAGTTCTTC.

The chain links TRBV5-4 to TRBJ1-1; D is undetermined. This CDR3 is built from 15 residues. Trimming left V 3 bases short and J 0 bases short, with 12 bases between. Germline V gives CDR1 SGHNT, CDR2 YYREEE (reference sequence). The CDR3 here is CASSSPVAMNTEAFF. CDR3 coding DNA: TGTGCCAGCAGCTCGCCGGTAGCCATGAACACTGAAGCTTTCTTT.

This sequence joins TRBV10-3 and TRBJ1-2; 10 nucleotides line up with TRBD1. CDR1 and CDR2 (germline): ENHRY, SYGVKD. This CDR3 is 14 amino acids long. V shed 10 bases and J 4 bases; nucleotides not matched to a gene: 9. This chain's CDR3 is CATRQGAGVYGYTF. For the CDR3, the DNA is TGTGCCACGAGACAGGGGGCGGGGGTCTATGGCTACACCTTC.

This clone was counted only a few times. V is TRBV15 and J is TRBJ2-2; D is perhaps TRBD1 (5 bases). Trimming pared 4 bases from V and 1 base from J, leaving 10 bases between. There are 15 residues in the CDR3. Germline loops: CDR1 LNHNV, CDR2 YYDKDF (reference sequence). DNA for the CDR3: TGTGCCACCAGCAAACAGGCGTTGAACACCGGGGAGCTGTTTTTT. It encodes CATSKQALNTGELFF.

This chain links TRBV6-5 with TRBJ2-2, with TRBD2 matching 11 bases. In germline, CDR1 is MNHEY, CDR2 SVGAGI. Trimming removed 7 bases from V and 5 bases from J; junction bases left unmatched: 6. This CDR3 spans 15 amino acids. The CDR3 sequence is CASIVLAGGTGELFF. The DNA for the CDR3 is TGTGCCAGCATCGTGCTAGCGGGAGGAACCGGGGAGCTGTTTTTT.

The chain uses TRBV5-1 and TRBJ2-3; 10 positions agree with TRBD2. CDR3 length: 17 residues. The germline CDR1 and CDR2 sequences are SGHRS and YFSETQ. With V trimmed by 0 bases and J by 1 base, 5 bases remained unmatched. CDR3 DNA sequence: TGCGCCAGCAGCTTGGCTAGTACTAGCGGGGGCACAGATACGCAGTATTTT. Protein sequence: CASSLASTSGGTDTQYF.

In its sample, this clone was seen once. The chain carries TRBV5-1 and TRBJ1-1, with TRBD1 as a possible D gene (5 bases). There are 14 residues in the CDR3. Trimming pared 4 bases from V and 4 bases from J, leaving 14 bases between. Germline V gene sequence: CDR1 SGHRS, CDR2 YFSETQ. The chain's CDR3 is CASSPFQGSTEAFF. The CDR3 DNA sequence: TGCGCCAGCAGCCCCTTTCAGGGAAGCACTGAAGCTTTCTTT.

This rearrangement joins TRBV6-5 to TRBJ2-7; a possible D gene is TRBD2 (5 bases). Germline CDR1 and CDR2: MNHEY and SVGAGI. V lost 3 bases and J 7 bases, leaving 19 bases between the germline ends. The CDR3 consists of 15 residues. CDR3 protein: CASSYDGRRTSEQYF. In DNA, the CDR3 is TGTGCCAGCAGTTATGATGGGAGACGGACCTCTGAGCAGTACTTC.

The V and J genes are TRBV7-9 and TRBJ1-1, with D unresolved. V was clipped by 4 bases and J by 10 bases, with 16 bases between them. Looked up from germline, CDR1 is SEHNR and CDR2 is FQNEAQ (reference sequence). CDR3 size: 13 residues. The CDR3 is CASSYDRGRAAFF. The CDR3 DNA follows: TGTGCCAGCAGCTACGACCGGGGTAGAGCAGCTTTCTTT.

The V gene is TRBV7-2, the J gene TRBJ2-2; weak D call: TRBD2 (5 bases). V was trimmed by 3 bases and J by 6 bases, leaving 14 bases between them. Germline lookup yields CDR1 SGHTA and CDR2 FQGNSA. The CDR3 is made up of 15 amino acids. The DNA for the CDR3 is TGTGCCAGCAGCTTTCAGCGGAGGCAATCCGGGGAGCTGTTTTTT. Protein sequence: CASSFQRRQSGELFF.

The chain uses TRBV3-1 (or the pseudogene TRBV3-2) and TRBJ1-4, with D tentatively TRBD1 (5 bases). The V gene lost 2 bases and the J gene lost 6 bases, with 10 bases spanning the gap. The CDR3 extends over 14 amino acids. Germline CDR1 and CDR2: LGHDT and YNNKEL (reference sequence). The CDR3 sequence: CASSQSAGHEKLFF. Written as DNA, the CDR3 is TGTGCCAGCAGCCAATCGGCAGGGCATGAAAAACTGTTTTTT.

J is TRBJ2-7 and V is TRBV6-4, with D perhaps matching TRBD1 (6 bases). The length of the CDR3 is 14 residues. Germline V CDR1 and CDR2: MRHNA, SNTAGT. Trimming shortened V by 3 bases and J by 2 bases, and 11 bases separated the two germline ends. The CDR3 coding sequence is TGTGCCAGCAGTGATTGGTACAGGGCCTACGAGCAGTACTTC. Protein: CASSDWYRAYEQYF.

The rearrangement links TRBV5-4 to TRBJ2-7; possibly TRBD2 for D (6 bases). CDR1 and CDR2 (germline): SGHNT, YYREEE (reference sequence). The length of the CDR3 is 14 residues. The germline V and J ends were trimmed by 0 bases and 6 bases, with 13 bases remaining between them. As DNA, the CDR3 is TGTGCCAGCAGCTTGGCCCCGGCGCGGGGCGAGCAGTACTTC. It is translated as CASSLAPARGEQYF.